This TCR beta chain stems from a study of spatial heterogeneity in lung cancer. The presence of a unique molecular identifier marked each TCR cDNA molecule. TCRdb passed the 5' RACE reads through MiXCR, listing each CDR3 protein once. The sample records 13,000 or so distinct CDR3 sequences, 3% to 4.5% being singletons. Time point meaning: sample taken at primary tumor resection. Tumor, nontumor lung or frozen PBMC supplied whole RNA that was sequenced unsorted. This clonotype was detected only a few times. This CDR3 has 16 residues. This receptor was identified in a male donor with early-stage non-small cell lung cancer. The chain recombines TRBV21-1 with TRBJ2-3; the tabulated D call, TRBD1, remains unverified against the DNA. TRBV21-1 is a pseudogene segment. Source: PBMCs, taken at surgery. In DNA form, the CDR3 reads TGTGCCAGCAGCAAGGAAGGGAGAGGGAAAAGGGATACGCAGTATTTT. This codes for CASSKEGRGKRDTQYF.